The next 23 T cell receptor beta chains were all read from a single sample in a study of T cell changes during pregnancy in multiple sclerosis. The data were produced by immunoSEQ multiplex PCR, yet TCRdb's version contains in-frame clones alone and is incomplete. The top ten hold about 3.5% of the sample, which has fewer than 70,000 clones, 85% to 95% seen once. Specimen: CD8+ T cells from peripheral blood mononuclear cells, collected in the third trimester of pregnancy. All receptors derive from a female donor with multiple sclerosis, enrolled in a pregnancy study.

The genes are TRBV5-5 and TRBJ1-1; TRBD1 agrees at 7 bases. The CDR3 is 16 amino acids. Looked up from germline, CDR1 is SGHKS and CDR2 is YYEKEE (reference sequence). After removal of 7 bases from V and 1 base from J, the junction contained 13 bases not matched to a gene. The CDR3 reads CASGRQGIWSNTEAFF. The DNA for the CDR3 is TGTGCCAGCGGCCGACAGGGAATTTGGTCGAACACTGAAGCTTTCTTT.

The V gene is TRBV19, the J gene TRBJ2-1; perhaps TRBD1 as D (5 bases). The CDR3 length is 13 residues. Trimming pared 5 bases from V and 4 bases from J, leaving 9 bases between. The V gene's germline CDR1 is LNHDA and CDR2 SQIVND (reference sequence). CDR3 loop: CASSFTGYNEQFF. The CDR3 nucleotides are TGTGCCAGTAGTTTCACAGGTTACAATGAGCAGTTCTTC.

This chain uses TRBV4-2 with TRBJ2-3; D may be TRBD1 (5 bases). The V gene lost 1 base and the J gene lost 2 bases, with 10 bases spanning the gap. In germline, CDR1 is LGHNA, CDR2 YNFKEQ. The length of the CDR3 is 15 residues. The CDR3 nucleotides read TGTGCCAGCAGCCAAGGCCCTGGGGCCACAGATACGCAGTATTTT. It specifies CASSQGPGATDTQYF.

The chain combines TRBV5-1 with TRBJ1-6; 11 bases align to TRBD1. Germline CDR1 SGHRS, CDR2 YFSETQ. V lost 3 bases, J lost 11 bases, and 16 bases stayed unmatched. There are 18 residues in the CDR3. CDR3 residues: CASSSHPDRGQMSAPLHF. DNA for the CDR3: TGCGCCAGCAGCTCCCACCCGGACAGGGGGCAGATGAGCGCACCCCTCCACTTT.

The chain joins TRBV14 to TRBJ1-2; D is possibly TRBD1 (6 bases). V shed 4 bases and J shed 4 bases, with 13 bases lying between them. Looked up from germline, CDR1 is SGHDN and CDR2 is FVKESK. CDR3 length: 14 amino acids. CDR3 protein: CASSRTTGAYGYTF. The CDR3 DNA sequence: TGTGCCAGCAGCCGAACGACAGGCGCCTATGGCTACACCTTC.

Only one count was recorded for this clone. This chain uses TRBV5-1 with TRBJ2-7; D possibly corresponds to TRBD2 (6 bases). Germline CDR1 and CDR2: SGHRS and YFSETQ. Trimming shortened V by 0 bases and J by 0 bases, and 13 bases separated the two germline ends. The CDR3 runs to 16 residues. The CDR3 sequence: CASSLALGEASYEQYF. In DNA, the CDR3 is TGCGCCAGCAGCTTGGCCTTGGGGGAGGCCTCCTACGAGCAGTACTTC.

The chain has TRBV6-5 and TRBJ2-7; 9 bases agree with TRBD2. From germline, CDR1 is MNHEY and CDR2 SVGAGI. V was clipped by 2 bases and J by 6 bases; unmatched bases: 5. The CDR3 covers 14 residues. The CDR3 region has the DNA TGTGCCAGCAGTTACGTAGCGGGAGAAGGCGAGCAGTACTTC. Encoded protein: CASSYVAGEGEQYF.

The chain uses TRBV28 and TRBJ2-7, with D tentatively TRBD1 (6 bases). CDR3 length equals 14 residues. CDR1 is MDHEN and CDR2 is SYDVKM in the germline V gene. The ends were cut back, 5 bases at V and 2 bases at J, with 13 bases in the middle. In nucleotides, the CDR3 is TGTGCCAGCAGTCTCGGGACATCTACCTACGAGCAGTACTTC. Translating it yields CASSLGTSTYEQYF.

Remarks on this clone: The sample has other DNA sequences that encode this CDR3 too. This sequence joins TRBV7-9 and TRBJ2-1; TRBD2 might be the D (5 bases). V was trimmed by 5 bases and J by 7 bases, leaving 9 bases between them. The CDR3 runs to 12 residues. The germline CDR1 and CDR2 sequences are SEHNR and FQNEAQ (reference sequence). DNA of the CDR3: TGTGCCAGCAGCCGCGGAGGAAATGAGCAGTTCTTC. Protein sequence: CASSRGGNEQFF.

This clone has more than one count but fewer than ten. The chain couples TRBV19 to TRBJ1-1; no clear D. The germline CDR1 and CDR2 sequences are LNHDA and SQIVND (reference sequence). V was clipped by 7 bases and J by 1 base, with 10 bases between them. CDR3 length: 13 residues. CDR3 protein: CASIHAQNTEAFF. CDR3 coding DNA: TGTGCCAGTATCCACGCACAGAACACTGAAGCTTTCTTT.

V is TRBV28 and J is TRBJ1-5; 9 bases agree with TRBD1. Germline CDR1 is MDHEN and CDR2 is SYDVKM. V gave up 6 bases and J gave up 6 bases; unmatched junction bases: 18. The CDR3 runs 18 residues. The DNA for the CDR3 is TGTGCCAGCAGCCCCAGGGGACAGGGAAGCGGTTTCGGTCAGCCCCAGCATTTT. Encoded protein: CASSPRGQGSGFGQPQHF.

This chain uses TRBV6-1 with TRBJ2-7; 13 positions match TRBD2. V lost 8 bases to trimming and J lost 5 bases; unmatched junction nucleotides: 6. This CDR3 region has 14 residues. Germline-derived CDR1 and CDR2 are MNHNS and SASEGT. The CDR3 reads CASQPGLAGDEQYF. The CDR3 DNA follows: TGTGCCAGCCAACCCGGACTAGCGGGAGACGAGCAGTACTTC.

The V call is TRBV19, the J call TRBJ1-2; TRBD1 is a possible D gene (5 bases). V lost 3 bases and J lost 5, with 13 bases in between. The CDR3 runs 14 residues. Germline V gene data show CDR1 as LNHDA and CDR2 as SQIVND (reference sequence). CDR3 amino acids: CASSMNQGFYGYTF. CDR3 sequence (DNA): TGTGCCAGTAGTATGAACCAGGGTTTTTATGGCTACACCTTC.

The chain carries TRBV2 and TRBJ1-2, with 7 nucleotides matching TRBD1. The CDR3 length is 17 residues. Germline assignment: CDR1 SNHLY and CDR2 FYNNEI. The junction had 13 bases not matched to a gene; V was cut back by 6 bases and J by 0 bases. Here the CDR3 DNA reads TGTGCCAGCAGACAAGACAGGGACACGCTCGCTAACTATGGCTACACCTTC. Protein: CASRQDRDTLANYGYTF.

The chain links TRBV27 to TRBJ2-3; the match to TRBD2 covers 7 bases. Per the germline V gene, CDR1 is MNHEY and CDR2 is SMNVEV (reference sequence). V was pared by 2 bases and J by 6 bases, with 5 bases of the junction left unmatched. The CDR3 covers 14 residues. CDR3 sequence (DNA): TGTGCCAGCAGTTTAGGCGGGAGAGGGGATACGCAGTATTTT. As protein: CASSLGGRGDTQYF.

V gene TRBV27 combines with J gene TRBJ1-5; a weak D match, TRBD1 (6 bases). The CDR3 sequence is 18 residues long. Germline CDR1 reads MNHEY; CDR2 reads SMNVEV (reference sequence). The ends were cut back, 2 bases at V and 2 bases at J, with 19 bases in the middle. CDR3 nucleotide sequence: TGTGCCAGCAGTTTAAGGTTGATTGAGGGGGAAGGCAATCAGCCCCAGCATTTT. Amino acid sequence: CASSLRLIEGEGNQPQHF.

This chain's CDR3 is CASSARAQGAAYGYTF. CDR3 DNA: TGTGCCAGCAGTGCTCGAGCGCAGGGGGCTGCCTATGGCTACACCTTC. V is TRBV6-1 and J is TRBJ1-2; 8 nucleotides match TRBD1. Germline values: CDR1 MNHNS, CDR2 SASEGT. The CDR3 consists of 16 residues. V gave up 4 bases and J gave up 4 bases; unmatched junction bases: 11.

This sequence joins TRBV13 and TRBJ2-7; 7 bases are shared with TRBD1. The CDR3 consists of 15 residues. Per the germline V gene, CDR1 is PRHDT and CDR2 is FYEKMQ (reference sequence). V gave up 5 bases and J gave up 0 bases; unmatched junction bases: 7. The CDR3 protein is CASSEGTANSYEQYF. The DNA for the CDR3 is TGTGCCAGCAGCGAGGGGACAGCCAACTCCTACGAGCAGTACTTC.

The chain couples TRBV6-5 to TRBJ1-4; D ambiguous. V dropped 1 base and J dropped 5 bases, with 5 bases sitting between them. The CDR3 is 13 residues long. Germline V gene data show CDR1 as MNHEY and CDR2 as SVGAGI. The DNA of the CDR3 is TGTGCCAGCAGTTACTATCCAAATGAAAAACTGTTTTTT. As protein: CASSYYPNEKLFF.

The rearrangement uses TRBV4-1 and TRBJ1-1, with D possibly matching TRBD1 (6 bases). Between the trimmed V and J ends, which lost 5 bases and 6 bases, there was a span of 13 bases. The CDR3 length is 13 residues. Per the germline V gene, CDR1 is MGHRA and CDR2 is YSYEKL. CDR3 DNA sequence: TGCGCCAGCAGCGGGGGCGGAAAACCTGAAGCTTTCTTT. Residues: CASSGGGKPEAFF.

The V and J genes are TRBV30 and TRBJ1-6; no clear D gene. Trimming removed 4 bases from V and 4 bases from J, with 11 bases in between. Germline lookup yields CDR1 GTSNPN and CDR2 SVGIG (reference sequence). This CDR3 has 14 residues. This CDR3 is CAWTFGDYNSPLHF. CDR3 sequence (DNA): TGTGCCTGGACTTTCGGGGATTATAATTCACCCCTCCACTTT.

This chain links TRBV14 with TRBJ2-3, with D possibly matching TRBD1 (6 bases). This CDR3 comprises 15 residues. V was cut by 5 bases and J by 0 bases, with 12 bases left in between. Germline V gene data show CDR1 as SGHDN and CDR2 as FVKESK. The CDR3 bases are TGTGCCAGCAGCTGGACAGCCTCTAGCACAGATACGCAGTATTTT. This gives the protein CASSWTASSTDTQYF.

This chain links TRBV6-1 with TRBJ2-3, with D possibly being TRBD1 (6 bases). Trimming took 3 bases from V and 5 from J, leaving 15 bases between them. Germline CDR1 MNHNS, CDR2 SASEGT. The CDR3 is 15 residues long. The CDR3 nucleotides are TGTGCCAGCAGTGATTGGGCAGGGGCGGGAGATACGCAGTATTTT. It yields the protein CASSDWAGAGDTQYF.